The 18 T cell receptor beta chains reported below all come from one sample, sequenced in a study of T cell changes during pregnancy in multiple sclerosis. Using immunoSEQ multiplex PCR, the repertoire was profiled, and TCRdb retains in-frame clones only, with some absent. The sample contains more than 80,000 clones, nearly 95% of which appear only once. The specimen comprised peripheral blood, sampled in the second trimester of pregnancy. These receptors all stem from a female donor with multiple sclerosis, enrolled in a pregnancy study.

The chain couples TRBV30 to TRBJ2-2, with TRBD2 as a possible D gene (6 bases). V was cut by 2 bases and J by 4 bases, with 14 bases left in between. The CDR3 is 15 amino acids. Germline V gives CDR1 GTSNPN, CDR2 SVGIG (reference sequence). The CDR3 here is CAWSLTGLITGELFF. In nucleotides, the CDR3 is TGTGCCTGGAGTCTAACGGGACTTATCACCGGGGAGCTGTTTTTT.

The CDR3 loop is CASSSWTSGSPSTDTQYF. The CDR3 region has the DNA TGTGCCAGCAGCTCGTGGACTAGCGGGAGCCCAAGCACAGATACGCAGTATTTT. J is TRBJ2-3 and V is TRBV5-4, with 13 bases fitting TRBD2. The CDR3 extends over 18 amino acids. CDR1 and CDR2 from the germline V gene are SGHNT and YYREEE (reference sequence). V gave up 3 bases and J gave up 0 bases; unmatched junction bases: 7.

The chain is built from TRBV6-4 and TRBJ1-2; tentative D call: TRBD1 (5 bases). Deletions cut 2 bases from V and 5 bases from J, with 24 bases between. CDR1 is MRHNA and CDR2 is SNTAGT in the germline V gene. The CDR3 consists of 18 residues. Here the CDR3 DNA reads TGTGCCAGCAGTGACCCGAATGATCGGGGGACGTTTCCATATGGCTACACCTTC. It specifies CASSDPNDRGTFPYGYTF.

The CDR3 region is CASSGPKLGGDTEAFF. Written as DNA, the CDR3 is TGTGCCAGCAGCGGCCCCAAACTGGGAGGGGACACTGAAGCTTTCTTT. The chain couples TRBV9 to TRBJ1-1, with D possibly being TRBD1 (5 bases). Germline-derived CDR1 and CDR2 are SGDLS and YYNGEE. This CDR3 comprises 16 residues. With 3 bases removed from V and 3 bases from J, the gap between germline ends came to 18 bases.

About this clone itself: This same CDR3 is encoded by further DNA sequences in the sample. The gene calls are TRBV2 and TRBJ2-7; D call uncertain. The CDR3 runs 10 residues. V lost 6 bases to trimming and J lost 3 bases, with 3 bases between them. Germline CDR1 and CDR2: SNHLY and FYNNEI. The CDR3 bases are TGTGCCAGCAGCGGCTACGAGCAGTACTTC. Amino acids: CASSGYEQYF.

V is TRBV5-1 and J is TRBJ2-1, with 9 positions matching TRBD2. In germline, CDR1 is SGHRS, CDR2 YFSETQ. The CDR3 consists of 15 residues. The J segment lost 8 bases and the V segment lost 0 bases, leaving 6 bases of the junction unmatched. The CDR3 DNA is TGCGCCAGCAGCTTGGCCGGGGGACTAGCACATGAGCAGTTCTTC. Translation: CASSLAGGLAHEQFF.

The V and J genes are TRBV29-1 and TRBJ1-2; D is unclear. The ends were cut back, 1 base at V and 7 bases at J, with 13 bases in the middle. This CDR3 is 13 amino acids long. Per germline, CDR1 SQVTM and CDR2 ANQGSEA. The CDR3 protein is CSVEVPPHGGYTF. The CDR3 nucleotides are TGCAGCGTTGAAGTCCCCCCCCACGGTGGCTACACCTTC. Combining the CDR3 with reference TRBV29-1 and TRBJ1-2 gives the whole variable domain SAVISQKPSRDICQRGTSLTIQCQVDSQVTMMFWYRQQPGQSLTLIATANQGSEATYESGFVIDKFPISRPNLTFSTLTVSNMSPEDSSIYLCSVEVPPHGGYTFGSGTRLTVV.

The V and J genes are TRBV6-1 and TRBJ2-5, with D perhaps TRBD2 (5 bases). Germline V gene data show CDR1 as MNHNS and CDR2 as SASEGT. The CDR3 totals 13 residues. The CDR3 coding sequence is TGTGTCAGTGCCGAGACTATTCCAGAGACCCAGTACTTC. Amino acid sequence: CVSAETIPETQYF.

The V gene is TRBV9, the J gene TRBJ2-7, with 7 bases aligning to TRBD1. The germline gives CDR1 SGDLS, CDR2 YYNGEE. CDR3 length: 14 residues. J lost 5 bases, V lost 0 bases, and 5 bases had no gene match. The CDR3 DNA follows: TGTGCCAGCAGCGTAGGACAGGGCGACGACGAGCAGTACTTC. Its translation is CASSVGQGDDEQYF.

This chain connects TRBV4-3 to TRBJ2-7; 12 nucleotides align to TRBD2. The V segment lost 0 bases and the J segment 2 bases; nucleotides outside the gene matches: 5. Germline V gene lookup returns CDR1 LGHNA and CDR2 YSLEER. The CDR3 runs 17 residues. The CDR3 DNA reads as TGCGCCAGCAGCCAAGATCTAAGGACTAGCGGGACCTACGAGCAGTACTTC. Translated: CASSQDLRTSGTYEQYF.

V gene TRBV5-1 combines with J gene TRBJ2-6; no reliable D call. This CDR3 region has 15 residues. In germline, CDR1 is SGHRS, CDR2 YFSETQ. Trimming removed 0 bases from V and 1 base from J, with 5 bases in between. The CDR3 DNA reads as TGCGCCAGCAGCTTGGCAGTATCTGGGGCCAACGTCCTGACTTTC. As protein: CASSLAVSGANVLTF.

With regard to this clone: The sample holds other DNA sequences that translate to the same CDR3. V gene TRBV27 combines with J gene TRBJ2-7; 9 bases line up with TRBD1. Losses at the gene ends were 4 bases for V and 3 bases for J; bases not matched to a gene: 1. The V gene's germline CDR1 is MNHEY and CDR2 SMNVEV (reference sequence). The CDR3 has 13 residues. The chain's CDR3 is CASSSGQGYEQYF. The CDR3 coding sequence is TGTGCCAGCAGTTCGGGACAGGGCTACGAGCAGTACTTC.

The CDR3 here is CASSLDYQYEQYF. The DNA of the CDR3 is TGCGCCAGCAGCTTGGATTACCAGTACGAGCAGTACTTC. This chain joins TRBV5-1 and TRBJ2-7, with no clear D. The CDR3 sequence is 13 residues long. Trimming removed 0 bases at V and 4 bases at J, with 8 bases between. Germline V gene lookup returns CDR1 SGHRS and CDR2 YFSETQ.

The V gene is TRBV2, the J gene TRBJ1-5, with 7 bases that match TRBD1. The length of the CDR3 is 15 residues. Unmatched junction bases numbered 3, after V lost 4 bases and J lost 0 bases. CDR1 is SNHLY and CDR2 is FYNNEI in the germline V gene. In DNA, the CDR3 is TGTGCCAGCAGTGCACAGGGGAATAGCAATCAGCCCCAGCATTTT. Its translation: CASSAQGNSNQPQHF. Full variable domain (rest looked up from reference TRBV2 and TRBJ1-5): EPEVTQTPSHQVTQMGQEVILRCVPISNHLYFYWYRQILGQKVEFLVSFYNNEISEKSEIFDDQFSVERPDGSNFTLKIRSTKLEDSAMYFCASSAQGNSNQPQHFGDGTRLSIL.

V usage is TRBV30 and J usage is TRBJ1-3; D is unresolved. Germline-derived CDR1 and CDR2 are GTSNPN and SVGIG (reference sequence). CDR3 length equals 16 residues. Trimming shortened V by 0 bases and J by 2 bases, and 14 bases separated the two germline ends. In DNA, the CDR3 is TGTGCCTGGAGTGTAATGAGCGCAGTCCCTGGAAACACCATATATTTT. It encodes CAWSVMSAVPGNTIYF. Combining the CDR3 with reference TRBV30 and TRBJ1-3 gives the whole variable domain SQTIHQWPATLVQPVGSPLSLECTVEGTSNPNLYWYRQAAGRGLQLLFYSVGIGQISSEVPQNLSASRPQDRQFILSSKKLLLSDSGFYLCAWSVMSAVPGNTIYFGEGSWLTVV.

The chain couples TRBV5-4 to TRBJ2-2; weak D call: TRBD2 (5 bases). The germline V and J ends were trimmed by 0 bases and 6 bases, with 12 bases remaining between them. Germline CDR1 SGHNT, CDR2 YYREEE (reference sequence). CDR3 length: 15 residues. CDR3 loop: CASSLGGVGAGELFF. CDR3 nucleotide sequence: TGTGCCAGCAGCTTGGGGGGTGTGGGAGCCGGGGAGCTGTTTTTT.

J is TRBJ2-7 and V is TRBV18; 7 bases line up with TRBD1. J was trimmed by 3 bases and V by 3 bases; bases with no gene match: 17. This CDR3 contains 18 residues. CDR1 is KGHSH and CDR2 is LQKENI in the germline V gene. CDR3 DNA: TGTGCCAGCTCACCCAACAGGGGAGTAGGGCTGGGACACTACGAGCAGTACTTC. Translated, it gives CASSPNRGVGLGHYEQYF.

The chain is built from TRBV14 and TRBJ1-1; TRBD1 is a possible D gene (6 bases). This CDR3 has 16 residues. V was trimmed by 1 base and J by 10 bases, leaving 22 bases between them. From germline, CDR1 is SGHDN and CDR2 FVKESK. The CDR3 here is CASSQGKVRGGPRAFF. DNA of the CDR3: TGTGCCAGCAGCCAAGGAAAGGTCAGAGGGGGACCCCGAGCTTTCTTT.